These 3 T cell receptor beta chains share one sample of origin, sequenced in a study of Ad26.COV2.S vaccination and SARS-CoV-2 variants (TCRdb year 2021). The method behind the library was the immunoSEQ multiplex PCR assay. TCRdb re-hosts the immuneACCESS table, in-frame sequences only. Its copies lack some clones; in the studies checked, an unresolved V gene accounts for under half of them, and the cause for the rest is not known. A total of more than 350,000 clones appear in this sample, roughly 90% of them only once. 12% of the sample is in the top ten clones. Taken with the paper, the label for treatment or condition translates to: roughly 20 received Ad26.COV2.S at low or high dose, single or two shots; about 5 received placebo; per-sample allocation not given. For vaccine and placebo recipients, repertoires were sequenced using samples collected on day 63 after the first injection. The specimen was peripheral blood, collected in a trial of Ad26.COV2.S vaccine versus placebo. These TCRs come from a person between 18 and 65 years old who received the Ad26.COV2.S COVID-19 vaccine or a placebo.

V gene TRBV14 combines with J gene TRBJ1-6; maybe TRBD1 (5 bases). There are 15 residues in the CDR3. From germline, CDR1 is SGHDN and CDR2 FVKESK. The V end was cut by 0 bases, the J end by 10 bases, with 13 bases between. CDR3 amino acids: CASSQDPAGLSPLHF. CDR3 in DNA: TGTGCCAGCAGCCAAGATCCCGCAGGGCTCTCACCCCTCCACTTT.

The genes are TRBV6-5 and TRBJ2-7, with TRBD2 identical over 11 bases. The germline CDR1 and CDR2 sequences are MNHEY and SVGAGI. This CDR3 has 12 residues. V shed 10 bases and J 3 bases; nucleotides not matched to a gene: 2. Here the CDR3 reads CATGTSGYEQYF. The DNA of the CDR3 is TGTGCCACCGGGACTAGCGGCTACGAGCAGTACTTC.

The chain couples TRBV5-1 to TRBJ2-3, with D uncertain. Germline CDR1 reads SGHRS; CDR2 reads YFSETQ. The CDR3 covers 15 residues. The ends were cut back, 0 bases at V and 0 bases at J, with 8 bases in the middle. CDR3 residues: CASSLVHSSTDTQYF. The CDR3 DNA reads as TGCGCCAGCAGCTTGGTCCATTCTAGCACAGATACGCAGTATTTT. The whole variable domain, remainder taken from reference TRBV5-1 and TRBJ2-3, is KAGVTQTPRYLIKTRGQQVTLSCSPISGHRSVSWYQQTPGQGLQFLFEYFSETQRNKGNFPGRFSGRQFSNSRSEMNVSTLELGDSALYLCASSLVHSSTDTQYFGPGTRLTVL.